What follows are 22 T cell receptor beta chains derived from one specimen sequenced in a study of shared clonotypes between healthy human individuals. Libraries were prepared by immunoSEQ multiplex PCR; TCRdb keeps only in-frame clonotypes and omits some of them. The sample contains roughly 2.6 million clones, around 90% of which appear only once. The source material was naive CD4+ T cells sorted from blood. Subset given: CD45RA+ positively selected. Source of these receptors: a young man in good health.

The chain recombines TRBV7-2 with TRBJ1-2; D remains ambiguous. Germline V CDR1 and CDR2: SGHTA, FQGNSA. CDR3 length equals 15 residues. The ends were cut back, 1 base at V and 6 bases at J, with 15 bases in the middle. The CDR3 DNA reads TGTGCCAGCAGCTTAGACGCCCCGGCGGTTCATGGCTACACCTTC. It specifies CASSLDAPAVHGYTF.

The gene calls are TRBV6-5 and TRBJ2-1; TRBD2 aligns across 7 bases. Germline V gene data show CDR1 as MNHEY and CDR2 as SVGAGI. The CDR3 runs to 13 residues. Unmatched junction bases numbered 2, after V lost 5 bases and J lost 4 bases. CDR3 amino acids: CASSRGVYNEQFF. The CDR3, as DNA: TGTGCCAGCAGTCGGGGGGTTTACAATGAGCAGTTCTTC.

The rearrangement joins TRBV19 to TRBJ2-1; 10 nucleotides align to TRBD2. Germline lookup yields CDR1 LNHDA and CDR2 SQIVND (reference sequence). V dropped 5 bases and J dropped 4; count of bases not matched to a gene: 5. The length of the CDR3 is 15 residues. The CDR3 bases are TGTGCCAGTAGTCCACAACTAGCGGGGTACAATGAGCAGTTCTTC. It yields the protein CASSPQLAGYNEQFF.

The chain uses TRBV6-6 and TRBJ2-3, with TRBD2 matching 9 bases. Per the germline V gene, CDR1 is MNHNY and CDR2 is SVGAGI (reference sequence). The CDR3 loop spans 16 amino acids. V dropped 6 bases and J dropped 4; count of bases not matched to a gene: 11. The CDR3, as DNA: TGTGCCAGCAGCTCAGGGGGTAGCGGGAGACCAGATACGCAGTATTTT. Its protein is CASSSGGSGRPDTQYF.

The rearrangement uses TRBV10-3 and TRBJ2-2; no reliable D call. Germline V CDR1 and CDR2: ENHRY, SYGVKD. The V gene lost 6 bases and the J gene lost 0 bases, with 17 bases spanning the gap. The CDR3 totals 17 residues. The CDR3 spells CAIRTSIGPPNTGELFF. In DNA form, the CDR3 reads TGTGCCATCAGGACCTCTATTGGGCCACCGAACACCGGGGAGCTGTTTTTT.

DNA for the CDR3: TGTGCCAGTAGTTTCCGGGACAGGGTTTCTCAGCCCCAGCATTTT. Protein product: CASSFRDRVSQPQHF. The rearrangement uses TRBV19 and TRBJ1-5; 9 bases are shared with TRBD1. CDR3 size: 15 residues. Trimming removed 5 bases from V and 6 bases from J; junction bases left unmatched: 8. Germline V CDR1 and CDR2: LNHDA, SQIVND (reference sequence).

This clone was seen once. The CDR3 region has the DNA TGTGCCAGCAGTCCGCGGGAGGGTGCAGGAAACACCATATATTTT. Protein sequence: CASSPREGAGNTIYF. The rearrangement links TRBV27 to TRBJ1-3, with unresolved D. Looked up from germline, CDR1 is MNHEY and CDR2 is SMNVEV (reference sequence). The ends were cut back, 5 bases at V and 4 bases at J, with 15 bases in the middle. The CDR3 is 15 residues long.

The chain joins TRBV18 to TRBJ2-6; TRBD1 matches at 12 bases. J gave up 3 bases and V 3 bases, and 9 bases lay outside the gene matches. CDR1 is KGHSH, CDR2 LQKENI, per germline. The CDR3 length is 19 residues. CDR3 region: CASSPPGTGGSGGANVLTF. The CDR3, as DNA: TGTGCCAGCTCACCCCCTGGGACAGGGGGCTCAGGTGGGGCCAACGTCCTGACTTTC.

This clone was detected only a few times. The DNA of the CDR3 is TGTGCCAGCAGTTACGGACAGGGAAAAGACACCGGGGAGCTGTTTTTT. It specifies CASSYGQGKDTGELFF. The chain employs TRBV6-5 and TRBJ2-2; 8 bases agree with TRBD1. The germline gives CDR1 MNHEY, CDR2 SVGAGI. The length of the CDR3 is 16 residues. After removal of 2 bases from V and 3 bases from J, the junction contained 5 bases not matched to a gene.

The genes are TRBV5-6 and TRBJ1-5; D call uncertain. V lost 4 bases and J lost 1, with 12 bases in between. This CDR3 is 15 amino acids long. In germline, CDR1 is SGHDT, CDR2 YYEEEE. The CDR3 loop is CASSARDASNQPQHF. Written as DNA, the CDR3 is TGTGCCAGCAGCGCCCGAGACGCAAGCAATCAGCCCCAGCATTTT.

The chain recombines TRBV7-2 with TRBJ1-2; TRBD1 is a possible D gene (5 bases). The V and J ends lost 5 bases and 3 bases respectively, with 22 bases between them. Germline CDR1 is SGHTA and CDR2 is FQGNSA. There are 17 residues in the CDR3. The CDR3 sequence is CASSPSSGPSLHYGYTF. The DNA for the CDR3 is TGTGCCAGCAGCCCTTCATCGGGACCTAGCCTTCACTATGGCTACACCTTC.

This clone was detected a few times. Other DNA variants within this sample encode the same CDR3. The rearrangement uses TRBV29-1 and TRBJ1-2; no reliable D call. Germline V gene sequence: CDR1 SQVTM, CDR2 ANQGSEA. The CDR3 runs to 10 residues. V dropped 4 bases and J dropped 8 bases, with 8 bases sitting between them. CDR3 loop: CSVGGGGYTF. CDR3 nucleotide sequence: TGCAGCGTTGGAGGTGGAGGCTACACCTTC.

J is TRBJ2-7 and V is TRBV18; D ambiguous. The V end lost 3 bases, the J end lost 0 bases, and 12 bases lay between the germline ends. The CDR3 is made up of 15 amino acids. Germline-derived CDR1 and CDR2 are KGHSH and LQKENI. This CDR3 is CASSPGRIISYEQYF. CDR3 nucleotides: TGTGCCAGCTCACCCGGACGGATAATCTCCTACGAGCAGTACTTC.

The V call is TRBV23-1, the J call TRBJ1-5, with D maybe TRBD1 (5 bases). TRBV23-1 counts as an open reading frame of uncertain function. V lost 4 bases to trimming and J lost 3 bases, with 16 bases between them. The length of the CDR3 is 16 residues. CDR3 coding DNA: TGCGCCAGCAGTCGAATCCCCGGGACCTTCAATCAGCCCCAGCATTTT. Translation gives CASSRIPGTFNQPQHF.

Here the CDR3 DNA reads TGCGCCAGCAGCTGGGTAGCGGGGGGACTCACAGATACGCAGTATTTT. Translated: CASSWVAGGLTDTQYF. V is TRBV5-1 and J is TRBJ2-3; TRBD2 matches 10 bases. This CDR3 has 16 amino acids. The trim removed 3 bases at V and 2 bases at J, leaving 6 bases unmatched. The germline V gene has CDR1 SGHRS and CDR2 YFSETQ.

This chain connects TRBV6-5 to TRBJ1-2, with D possibly TRBD1 on 6 matching bases. V gave up 4 bases and J gave up 4 bases, with 10 bases separating them. The CDR3 is 13 amino acids. Per the germline V gene, CDR1 is MNHEY and CDR2 is SVGAGI. CDR3 protein: CASSWAGAYGYTF. The CDR3, as DNA: TGTGCCAGCAGTTGGGCAGGGGCCTATGGCTACACCTTC.

The chain combines TRBV5-1 with TRBJ1-1; TRBD1 might be the D (5 bases). Germline-derived CDR1 and CDR2 are SGHRS and YFSETQ. Trimming removed 5 bases at V and 6 bases at J, with 11 bases between. The CDR3 totals 12 residues. The CDR3 region has the DNA TGCGCCAGCAGTTCTAGGGGACCTGAAGCTTTCTTT. Its protein product is CASSSRGPEAFF.

A few counts support this clone. The chain joins TRBV5-1 to TRBJ1-1; 7 bases align to TRBD1. V lost 4 bases and J lost 1; bases outside the gene matches: 4. Germline CDR1 reads SGHRS; CDR2 reads YFSETQ. The CDR3 has 14 amino acids. CDR3 bases: TGCGCCAGCAGCGGTCGGACAGGGAACACTGAAGCTTTCTTT. Its protein product is CASSGRTGNTEAFF. Full variable domain (remainder filled in from reference TRBV5-1 and TRBJ1-1): KAGVTQTPRYLIKTRGQQVTLSCSPISGHRSVSWYQQTPGQGLQFLFEYFSETQRNKGNFPGRFSGRQFSNSRSEMNVSTLELGDSALYLCASSGRTGNTEAFFGQGTRLTVV.

V usage is TRBV29-1 and J usage is TRBJ2-5; 9 bases fit TRBD1. The germline V gene has CDR1 SQVTM and CDR2 ANQGSEA. V lost 3 bases, J lost 5 bases, and 4 bases stayed unmatched. This CDR3 spans 13 amino acids. CDR3 DNA sequence: TGCAGCGTTGAGGCCGGACAGGGGGAGACCCAGTACTTC. Translating gives CSVEAGQGETQYF.

The chain employs TRBV7-2 and TRBJ2-7; D may correspond to TRBD1 or TRBD2 (6 bases each). V gave up 4 bases and J gave up 0 bases, with 16 bases separating them. The CDR3 spans 16 residues. Germline V CDR1 and CDR2: SGHTA, FQGNSA. The CDR3 reads CASSSGGGGSSYEQYF. The CDR3 nucleotides read TGTGCCAGCAGCTCAGGTGGAGGGGGGTCCTCCTACGAGCAGTACTTC.

The chain recombines TRBV4-1 with TRBJ1-5, with D possibly being TRBD1 (6 bases). This CDR3 is 17 amino acids long. The V end was cut by 4 bases, the J end by 2 bases, with 18 bases between. Germline loops: CDR1 MGHRA, CDR2 YSYEKL. The CDR3 loop reads CASSRVTGLKGNQPQHF. CDR3 nucleotide sequence: TGCGCCAGCAGCCGAGTAACAGGGCTGAAGGGCAATCAGCCCCAGCATTTT.

The chain links TRBV28 to TRBJ2-3; D is ambiguous. Looked up from germline, CDR1 is MDHEN and CDR2 is SYDVKM. V was trimmed by 7 bases and J by 1 base, leaving 9 bases between them. The CDR3 runs to 13 residues. The CDR3 region has the DNA TGTGCCAGCAATATACAGCGCACAGATACGCAGTATTTT. This translates into CASNIQRTDTQYF.